This T cell receptor (beta chain) was recorded in a study of blood T cells in healthy people across ages. Sample-barcoded 5' priming and a J-beta primer mix drove a second PCR of roughly 6 to 12 cycles. Each single sample gave us at least 3 million CDR3-containing paired-end reads. One entry per CDR3 protein results from TCRdb running MiXCR on the 5' RACE reads. The sample carries 650,000 to 1,000,000 distinct CDR3 sequences, roughly 40% recorded once. V trimming: 6 bases; J trimming: 7 bases; junction bases outside the gene matches: 11. The CDR3 runs to 14 residues. General study findings and limits: Investigators treated diversity estimates from one million T cells as underestimates. The lack of PBMC sorting stopped any conclusive naive versus antigen-experienced comparison.

About this clonotype: The antigen is undetermined.

Input material: blood. The sequence came from a man between 18 and 29 years old in good health. J is TRBJ2-5 and V is TRBV12-3 or TRBV12-4; 7 bases match TRBD2. The CDR3 region has the DNA TGTGCCAGCAGACGACCCGGGGGGATTGGGACCCAGTACTTC. This gives the protein CASRRPGGIGTQYF.